The 27 T cell receptor beta chains below all came from one sample that was sequenced in a study of T cells in Graves' hyperthyroidism and ophthalmopathy. It was RNA transcripts that yielded the amplified TCR beta CDR3 regions. The TCR CDR3 first-round RT-PCR relied on the HTBI primer set. One entry per CDR3 protein results from TCRdb running MiXCR on the multiplex PCR reads. The sample has some 380,000 distinct CDR3 sequences; roughly 12% are singletons. The sequenced material came from blood. The receptors shown here come from a man aged 25-40 years with Graves' hyperthyroidism that later progressed to Graves' ophthalmopathy.

This clonotype was counted between two and nine times. V gene TRBV12-5 combines with J gene TRBJ2-1; a possible D gene is TRBD2 (5 bases). The ends were cut back, 1 base at V and 5 bases at J, with 27 bases in the middle. There are 20 residues in the CDR3. Germline CDR1 LGHNT, CDR2 FRNRAP. For the CDR3, the DNA is TGTGCTAGTGGTTTGGACCCCACCCGTACACTAGTCTCCCTCGACAATGAGCAGTTCTTC. Translating gives CASGLDPTRTLVSLDNEQFF.

The rearrangement links TRBV2 to TRBJ2-2; 11 bases map to TRBD2. There are 16 residues in the CDR3. The germline V gene encodes CDR1 SNHLY and CDR2 FYNNEI. V dropped 2 bases and J dropped 4; count of bases not matched to a gene: 3. CDR3 residues: CASSEPGLAVTGELFF. As DNA, the CDR3 is TGTGCCAGCAGTGAACCGGGACTAGCGGTCACCGGGGAGCTGTTTTTT.

This clonotype was counted at least ten times. This chain uses TRBV28 with TRBJ1-2, with D unresolved. Germline loops: CDR1 MDHEN, CDR2 SYDVKM. Trimming took off 7 bases at V and 4 bases at J, with 19 bases between the two ends. The CDR3 loop spans 15 amino acids. CDR3 coding DNA: TGTGCCAGCAATAGCCTAGTCGCTAAGCCCTATGGCTACACCTTC. It encodes CASNSLVAKPYGYTF.

The genes are TRBV20-1 and TRBJ1-5; TRBD1 agrees at 8 bases. V lost 4 bases to trimming and J lost 4 bases; unmatched junction nucleotides: 6. CDR1 is DFQATT, CDR2 SNEGSKA, per germline (reference sequence). There are 14 residues in the CDR3. The DNA of the CDR3 is TGCAGTGCTAAGACAGGGGCCGCTAATCAGCCCCAGCATTTT. Protein: CSAKTGAANQPQHF.

This clonotype has at least ten counts. The chain carries TRBV6-1 and TRBJ2-2; possibly TRBD1 for D (6 bases). V gave up 5 bases and J gave up 1 base, with 14 bases separating them. CDR3 size: 16 residues. Germline V gene lookup returns CDR1 MNHNS and CDR2 SASEGT. CDR3 amino acids: CASSYHQDRNTGELFF. The CDR3 DNA sequence: TGTGCCAGCAGTTATCATCAGGACAGGAACACCGGGGAGCTGTTTTTT.

Note on this clonotype: A single base separates this from a much larger clone, so it may be a read error. J is TRBJ1-1 and V is TRBV10-3; D is unclear. The germline CDR1 and CDR2 sequences are ENHRY and SYGVKD. The CDR3 has 14 amino acids. CDR3 DNA: TGTCCCATCAGTGAGTCCGGGCGGGTCACTGAAGCTTTCTTT. Its translation is CPISESGRVTEAFF.

The V and J genes are TRBV20-1 and TRBJ1-2; no reliable D call. CDR3 length: 14 amino acids. Germline V CDR1 and CDR2: DFQATT, SNEGSKA (reference sequence). V was cut by 0 bases and J by 0 bases, with 8 bases left in between. The CDR3 region is CSAREDTANYGYTF. The CDR3 nucleotides are TGCAGTGCTAGAGAAGACACAGCTAACTATGGCTACACCTTC.

With regard to this clonotype: A single base separates this from a much larger clone, so it may be a read error. The rearrangement joins TRBV28 to TRBJ2-3; D remains ambiguous. The CDR3 consists of 14 residues. Germline values: CDR1 MDHEN, CDR2 SYDVKM. The CDR3 loop is CTSTPRHLTDTQYF. As DNA, the CDR3 is TGTACCAGCACCCCTCGGCACCTCACAGATACGCAGTATTTT.

This clonotype occurred many times. This chain uses TRBV28 with TRBJ1-1; possibly TRBD1 for D (6 bases). Deletions cut 6 bases from V and 0 bases from J, with 11 bases between. The CDR3 extends over 14 amino acids. Looked up from germline, CDR1 is MDHEN and CDR2 is SYDVKM. The CDR3 is CASRARGLNTEAFF. DNA for the CDR3: TGTGCCAGCAGAGCAAGGGGGTTGAACACTGAAGCTTTCTTT.

This rearrangement joins TRBV20-1 to TRBJ2-7; 11 bases line up with TRBD1. This CDR3 comprises 15 residues. Germline CDR1 reads DFQATT; CDR2 reads SNEGSKA (reference sequence). V trimming: 3 bases; J trimming: 3 bases; junction bases outside the gene matches: 7. CDR3 protein: CSARPPGTGGYEQYF. DNA of the CDR3: TGCAGTGCTAGGCCCCCGGGGACAGGGGGCTACGAGCAGTACTTC.

This clonotype was counted many times. This rearrangement joins TRBV11-1 to TRBJ1-2; perhaps TRBD1 as D (5 bases). V lost 7 bases to trimming and J lost 2 bases, with 14 bases between them. CDR1 SGHAT and CDR2 FQDESV come from the germline V gene (reference sequence). The CDR3 runs 14 residues. The CDR3 here is CASTLRGTNYGYTF. DNA of the CDR3: TGTGCCAGCACTCTAAGGGGCACCAACTATGGCTACACCTTC. Complete variable domain (other parts from reference TRBV11-1 and TRBJ1-2): EAEVAQSPRYKITEKSQAVAFWCDPISGHATLYWYRQILGQGPELLVQFQDESVVDDSQLPKDRFSAERLKGVDSTLKIQPAELGDSAMYLCASTLRGTNYGYTFGSGTRLTVV.

This clonotype has a count of ten or more. This sequence joins TRBV6-2 or TRBV6-3 and TRBJ2-3; D remains ambiguous. Trimming cost V 2 bases and J 5 bases, with 11 bases left between them. This CDR3 region has 14 residues. The germline CDR1 and CDR2 sequences are MNHEY and SVGEGT. Here the CDR3 DNA reads TGTGCCAGCAGTTACAGGGTTGGTGGAGATACGCAGTATTTT. The encoded protein is CASSYRVGGDTQYF.

The V call is TRBV4-1, the J call TRBJ1-4; D uncertain. Looked up from germline, CDR1 is MGHRA and CDR2 is YSYEKL. The length of the CDR3 is 16 residues. V dropped 1 base and J dropped 6 bases, with 15 bases sitting between them. The CDR3 DNA reads TGCGCCAGCAGCCAAGTAGGAAGGAACGTTTATGAAAAACTGTTTTTT. Its translation: CASSQVGRNVYEKLFF.

A note on this clonotype: The CDR3 does not end in the conserved phenylalanine or tryptophan, so this is likely a read error. The CDR3 nucleotides are TGTGCCAGCAGGAGGGCGGGGGCCGCAATTAGCACAGATACGCAGTATCTT. It encodes CASRRAGAAISTDTQYL. V is TRBV6-1 and J is TRBJ2-3, with TRBD2 as a possible D gene (7 bases). The ends were cut back, 6 bases at V and 0 bases at J, with 19 bases in the middle. Germline V lookup: CDR1 MNHNS, CDR2 SASEGT. This CDR3 comprises 17 residues.

The sample holds many counts of this clonotype. The rearrangement uses TRBV16 and TRBJ2-7; D is unclear. CDR3 length: 13 amino acids. CDR1 and CDR2 from the germline V gene are KGHSY and FQNENV. Trimming removed 1 base from V and 3 bases from J, with 7 bases in between. The CDR3 nucleotides read TGTGCCAGCAGCCAATGGGTCGACTACGAGCAGTACTTC. The encoded protein is CASSQWVDYEQYF. Combining the CDR3 with reference TRBV16 and TRBJ2-7 gives the whole variable domain GEEVAQTPKHLVRGEGQKAKLYCAPIKGHSYVFWYQQVLKNEFKFLISFQNENVFDETGMPKERFSAKCLPNSPCSLEIQATKLEDSAVYFCASSQWVDYEQYFGPGTRLTVT.

Ten or more counts support this clonotype. The rearrangement links TRBV6-1 to TRBJ1-1; 7 bases match TRBD1. The CDR3 sequence is 13 residues long. With 7 bases clipped from V and 8 bases from J, the junction kept 10 bases outside the gene matches. The germline gives CDR1 MNHNS, CDR2 SASEGT. The CDR3 DNA reads TGTGCCAGCATCAAACCCCTGGGACAGGAAGCTTTCTTT. This sequence encodes CASIKPLGQEAFF.

This clonotype came up many times. The rearrangement joins TRBV12-3 or TRBV12-4 to TRBJ1-1, with no clear D. With 3 bases removed from V and 0 bases from J, the gap between germline ends came to 11 bases. CDR3 length equals 15 residues. DNA of the CDR3: TGTGCCAGCAGTTTTAGGTACCGAATGAACACTGAAGCTTTCTTT. It encodes CASSFRYRMNTEAFF.

This chain joins TRBV20-1 and TRBJ2-3, with D possibly matching TRBD2 (5 bases). This CDR3 has 13 amino acids. Germline values: CDR1 DFQATT, CDR2 SNEGSKA (reference sequence). V was shortened by 7 bases and J by 6 bases, with 17 bases between the two germline ends. CDR3 in amino acids: CSGKRPSRDTQYF. CDR3 nucleotides: TGCAGTGGCAAGCGGCCCTCGCGGGATACGCAGTATTTT.

This clonotype appeared many times. The chain links TRBV11-2 to TRBJ2-5; D is unresolved. V was trimmed by 5 bases and J by 5 bases, leaving 15 bases between them. Germline lookup yields CDR1 SGHAT and CDR2 FQNNGV. The CDR3 covers 14 residues. CDR3 amino acids: CASSPLGLRETQYF. CDR3 in DNA: TGTGCCAGCAGCCCCCTCGGTCTTCGGGAGACCCAGTACTTC.

In its sample, this clonotype was seen many times. The chain combines TRBV7-9 with TRBJ2-1; 10 positions match TRBD2. The CDR3 spans 16 residues. Germline loops: CDR1 SEHNR, CDR2 FQNEAQ (reference sequence). The V gene end was trimmed by 5 bases and the J gene end by 7 bases; junction bases not matched to a gene: 11. DNA for the CDR3: TGTGCCAGCAGCCCTCTCCCTAGCGGGGGTTCAAATGAGCAGTTCTTC. This translates into CASSPLPSGGSNEQFF.

This clonotype was recorded at least ten times. The CDR3 spells CSVEVGAGTGELFF. In DNA, the CDR3 is TGCAGCGTTGAAGTAGGGGCAGGGACCGGGGAGCTGTTTTTT. This chain joins TRBV29-1 and TRBJ2-2; tentative D call: TRBD1 (5 bases). V was shortened by 1 base and J by 5 bases, with 11 bases between the two germline ends. This CDR3 is 14 amino acids long. CDR1 and CDR2 (germline): SQVTM, ANQGSEA.

This clonotype has a count of ten or more. The V and J genes are TRBV6-1 and TRBJ1-1, with D uncertain. There are 14 residues in the CDR3. Trimming took off 6 bases at V and 1 base at J, with 12 bases between the two ends. Germline loops: CDR1 MNHNS, CDR2 SASEGT. The CDR3 region has the DNA TGTGCCAGCAGCCTATCTACTACGAACACTGAAGCTTTCTTT. It specifies CASSLSTTNTEAFF.

This clonotype appeared a few times. This CDR3 fails to terminate in the conserved phenylalanine or tryptophan, so it likely reflects a read error. CDR3 region: CASSQDAGGSNQPQHL. CDR3 in DNA: TGTGCCAGCAGCCAAGACGCAGGGGGTAGCAATCAGCCCCAGCATCTT. The chain combines TRBV3-1 with TRBJ1-5; TRBD1 matches 7 bases. Germline loops: CDR1 LGHDT, CDR2 YNNKEL (reference sequence). The CDR3 contains 16 residues. The trim removed 0 bases at V and 0 bases at J, leaving 2 bases unmatched.

This clonotype came up many times. The V and J genes are TRBV12-3 or TRBV12-4 and TRBJ1-4, with 7 bases fitting TRBD1. This CDR3 contains 14 residues. The junction had 7 bases not matched to a gene; V was cut back by 3 bases and J by 9 bases. The CDR3 nucleotides read TGTGCCAGCAGTTTCCTGGACAGGAGGCAAAAACTGTTTTTT. Protein: CASSFLDRRQKLFF.

The V call is TRBV20-1, the J call TRBJ1-3; no firm D call. The CDR3 sequence is 15 residues long. V lost 3 bases and J 0 bases, leaving 12 bases between the germline ends. Germline-derived CDR1 and CDR2 are DFQATT and SNEGSKA (reference sequence). In DNA, the CDR3 is TGCAGTGCTAGGGACCGTCTGTACTCTGGAAACACCATATATTTT. It is translated as CSARDRLYSGNTIYF.

The V call is TRBV6-2 or TRBV6-3, the J call TRBJ2-7; D is possibly TRBD1 (6 bases). V lost 5 bases, J lost 2 bases, and 16 bases lay in between. This CDR3 is built from 15 residues. Germline loops: CDR1 MNHEY, CDR2 SVGEGT. CDR3 amino acids: CASSGGHSSPYEQYF. CDR3 sequence (DNA): TGTGCCAGCAGTGGGGGACATTCAAGCCCCTACGAGCAGTACTTC.

At least ten counts were recorded for this clonotype. This chain links TRBV28 with TRBJ2-2; no reliable D call. Germline V gives CDR1 MDHEN, CDR2 SYDVKM. The CDR3 loop spans 14 amino acids. The ends were cut back, 5 bases at V and 8 bases at J, with 15 bases in the middle. CDR3 in DNA: TGTGCCAGCAGTCCAATTTCAGTTGCAGGGGAGCTGTTTTTT. Residues: CASSPISVAGELFF. Complete variable domain (other parts from reference TRBV28 and TRBJ2-2): DVKVTQSSRYLVKRTGEKVFLECVQDMDHENMFWYRQDPGLGLRLIYFSYDVKMKEKGDIPEGYSVSREKKERFSLILESASTNQTSMYLCASSPISVAGELFFGEGSRLTVL.